This T cell receptor beta chain is drawn from a study of shared clonotypes between healthy human individuals. On this clone itself: Antigen specificity is unknown. The junction does not match germline at one end; this may be a read error.

Study results and limitations: Clonotypes shared by all four sorted-subset donors had higher generation probabilities than non-shared clonotypes.

Per the germline V gene, CDR1 is SGHTA and CDR2 is FQGNSA. This CDR3 comprises 14 residues. Donors, without exception, were Caucasian adults residing in Nashville, Tennessee. The assay was immunoSEQ multiplex PCR, and TCRdb's table has in-frame clones only and misses some. This sample has a few million clones, with over 85% found just once. The sequence derives from a man younger than 35 in good health. The gene calls are TRBV7-2 and TRBJ1-1, with a weak D call TRBD1 (5 bases). The sequenced sample consisted of naive CD4+ T cells sorted from blood. Subset denoted: CD45RA+ positively selected. The CDR3 loop is CASSLRGPNAEAFF. CDR3 coding DNA: TGTGCCAGCAGCTTAAGGGGCCCGAACGCTGAAGCTTTCTTT.